These 23 T cell receptor beta chains were all obtained from the same sample, sequenced in a study of cytomegalovirus exposure and HLA in healthy donors. Primers: 60 Vbeta forward and 13 Jbeta reverse. TCRdb keeps only in-frame clones here, not all; method: immunoSEQ multiplex PCR. The sample includes 250,000 to 350,000 clones, over 70% of them seen just once. The sample comprised PBMCs. These receptors were obtained from a girl between 2 and 10 years old in good health and CMV-seronegative.

The chain joins TRBV30 to TRBJ2-1; a weak D match, TRBD1 (6 bases). From germline, CDR1 is GTSNPN and CDR2 SVGIG (reference sequence). Trimming pared 5 bases from V and 3 bases from J, leaving 17 bases between. This CDR3 comprises 15 residues. In DNA, the CDR3 is TGTGCCTGGGGCGTTTTGGGGGCCGGCTACAATGAGCAGTTCTTC. The encoded protein is CAWGVLGAGYNEQFF.

The V and J genes are TRBV29-1 and TRBJ2-1, with D perhaps TRBD2 (7 bases). Between the trimmed V and J ends, which lost 7 bases and 5 bases, there was a span of 24 bases. Germline V lookup: CDR1 SQVTM, CDR2 ANQGSEA. This CDR3 comprises 16 residues. Here the CDR3 DNA reads TGCAGCGGGTCCCCTGCCCGGGGGGCTCTTAACAATGAGCAGTTCTTC. Residues: CSGSPARGALNNEQFF.

The chain joins TRBV5-1 to TRBJ1-6; D is unclear. The V gene lost 3 bases and the J gene lost 0 bases, with 10 bases spanning the gap. CDR1 is SGHRS, CDR2 YFSETQ, per germline. The length of the CDR3 is 16 residues. The CDR3 coding sequence is TGCGCCAGCAGCTGGCTTGTTTCCTCCTATAATTCACCCCTCCACTTT. This translates into CASSWLVSSYNSPLHF. Full variable domain (outside the CDR3, taken from reference TRBV5-1 and TRBJ1-6): KAGVTQTPRYLIKTRGQQVTLSCSPISGHRSVSWYQQTPGQGLQFLFEYFSETQRNKGNFPGRFSGRQFSNSRSEMNVSTLELGDSALYLCASSWLVSSYNSPLHFGNGTRLTVT.

The gene calls are TRBV10-3 and TRBJ2-7, with 8 nucleotides matching TRBD1. This CDR3 spans 13 amino acids. CDR1 ENHRY and CDR2 SYGVKD come from the germline V gene. The V segment lost 4 bases and the J segment 1 base; nucleotides outside the gene matches: 0. The CDR3 loop reads CAISGTGSYEQYF. The CDR3 DNA sequence: TGTGCCATCAGTGGGACAGGGTCCTACGAGCAGTACTTC.

The J gene is TRBJ1-2, the V gene TRBV5-1, with no clear D. This CDR3 has 11 residues. CDR1 and CDR2 (germline): SGHRS, YFSETQ. V was shortened by 4 bases and J by 11 bases, with 12 bases between the two germline ends. The CDR3 loop is CASSGLGVYTF. Written as DNA, the CDR3 is TGCGCCAGCAGCGGGCTGGGTGTGTACACCTTC. Combining the CDR3 with reference TRBV5-1 and TRBJ1-2 gives the whole variable domain KAGVTQTPRYLIKTRGQQVTLSCSPISGHRSVSWYQQTPGQGLQFLFEYFSETQRNKGNFPGRFSGRQFSNSRSEMNVSTLELGDSALYLCASSGLGVYTFGSGTRLTVV.

The CDR3 loop reads CASSLAANREWAFF. As DNA, the CDR3 is TGTGCCAGCAGCTTAGCGGCTAACAGGGAGTGGGCTTTCTTT. The chain combines TRBV7-8 with TRBJ1-1; tentatively, D is TRBD1 (6 bases). The germline V and J ends were trimmed by 0 bases and 11 bases, with 16 bases remaining between them. CDR1 is SGHVS and CDR2 is FQNEAQ in the germline V gene. The CDR3 runs 14 residues.

The chain combines TRBV28 with TRBJ2-7; no clear D gene. CDR3 length equals 11 residues. V lost 4 bases and J 4 bases, leaving 5 bases between the germline ends. Germline CDR1 is MDHEN and CDR2 is SYDVKM. CDR3 DNA sequence: TGTGCCAGCAGTTGGCGGTACGAGCAGTACTTC. This codes for CASSWRYEQYF. Variable domain in full (rest from reference TRBV28 and TRBJ2-7): DVKVTQSSRYLVKRTGEKVFLECVQDMDHENMFWYRQDPGLGLRLIYFSYDVKMKEKGDIPEGYSVSREKKERFSLILESASTNQTSMYLCASSWRYEQYFGPGTRLTVT.

The CDR3 protein is CASSQRPSGELFF. CDR3 nucleotide sequence: TGTGCCAGCAGCCAGAGGCCCTCGGGGGAGCTGTTTTTT. The rearrangement links TRBV7-3 to TRBJ2-2; D is undetermined. With 5 bases removed from V and 8 bases from J, the gap between germline ends came to 12 bases. This CDR3 is 13 amino acids long. Germline CDR1 and CDR2: SGHTA and FQGTGA.

The rearrangement joins TRBV25-1 to TRBJ2-3, with TRBD2 matching over 8 bases. V dropped 4 bases and J dropped 3; count of bases not matched to a gene: 6. The CDR3 covers 15 residues. CDR1 is MGHDK and CDR2 is SYGVNS in the germline V gene. The CDR3 sequence: CASSVRLANTDTQYF. The CDR3 bases are TGTGCCAGCAGTGTACGACTAGCGAATACAGATACGCAGTATTTT.

The chain recombines TRBV7-9 with TRBJ2-5, with 10 bases aligning to TRBD2. The CDR3 has 17 amino acids. After removal of 5 bases from V and 5 bases from J, the junction contained 14 bases not matched to a gene. Germline V gene sequence: CDR1 SEHNR, CDR2 FQNEAQ (reference sequence). This CDR3 reads CASSPAGGRARKETQYF. CDR3 in DNA: TGTGCCAGCAGCCCAGCGGGGGGGAGGGCCCGGAAGGAGACCCAGTACTTC.

The chain joins TRBV5-4 to TRBJ1-2; D remains ambiguous. The V end was cut by 2 bases, the J end by 8 bases, with 13 bases between. Germline CDR1 is SGHNT and CDR2 is YYREEE (reference sequence). The CDR3 has 13 residues. The CDR3 sequence is CASSFPDVRGYTF. As DNA, the CDR3 is TGTGCCAGCAGCTTTCCCGACGTCAGGGGCTACACCTTC.

V usage is TRBV15 and J usage is TRBJ1-4; D not certain. This CDR3 comprises 16 residues. V lost 3 bases, J lost 1 base, and 12 bases lay in between. Germline values: CDR1 LNHNV, CDR2 YYDKDF (reference sequence). CDR3 sequence: CATSSRGLVTNEKLFF. DNA for the CDR3: TGTGCCACCAGCAGCCGCGGGTTGGTAACTAATGAAAAACTGTTTTTT.

The chain has TRBV4-1 and TRBJ2-5; D gene uncertain. This CDR3 comprises 15 residues. Trimming removed 4 bases at V and 0 bases at J, with 12 bases between. Germline V gene data show CDR1 as MGHRA and CDR2 as YSYEKL. This chain's CDR3 is CASSPSWSDQETQYF. The CDR3 bases are TGCGCCAGCAGCCCATCATGGTCAGACCAAGAGACCCAGTACTTC.

This sequence joins TRBV30 and TRBJ1-6, with 9 bases identical to TRBD1. The V segment lost 4 bases and the J segment 9 bases; nucleotides outside the gene matches: 13. CDR1 and CDR2 (germline): GTSNPN, SVGIG (reference sequence). CDR3 size: 16 residues. The CDR3 protein is CAWILSGTGSGSPLHF. The CDR3 nucleotides are TGTGCCTGGATCCTTTCCGGGACAGGGAGTGGTTCACCCCTCCACTTT.

This clone was recorded only once. The chain uses TRBV18 and TRBJ2-1; D might be TRBD2 (6 bases). The CDR3 loop spans 17 amino acids. In germline, CDR1 is KGHSH, CDR2 LQKENI. Trimming removed 4 bases at V and 4 bases at J, with 20 bases between. In DNA, the CDR3 is TGTGCCAGCTCACTCGCTAGGGGACTCCATTTATACAATGAGCAGTTCTTC. It yields the protein CASSLARGLHLYNEQFF.

The rearrangement links TRBV7-2 to TRBJ1-6; 9 bases agree with TRBD1. CDR1 and CDR2 from the germline V gene are SGHTA and FQGNSA. This CDR3 has 17 amino acids. The J segment lost 5 bases and the V segment lost 6 bases, leaving 11 bases of the junction unmatched. The CDR3 protein is CASRSITGGLDNSPLHF. The CDR3 DNA follows: TGTGCCAGCAGATCCATAACAGGGGGCCTCGATAATTCACCCCTCCACTTT.

This chain uses TRBV9 with TRBJ1-3; D is unclear. V lost 0 bases to trimming and J lost 5 bases, with 18 bases between them. This CDR3 comprises 17 residues. The germline CDR1 and CDR2 sequences are SGDLS and YYNGEE. The CDR3 protein is CASSVVAGSSWRNTIYF. In nucleotides, the CDR3 is TGTGCCAGCAGCGTAGTCGCGGGCTCCTCATGGCGAAACACCATATATTTT.

The chain links TRBV14 to TRBJ2-6; 12 nucleotides line up with TRBD1. V was clipped by 0 bases and J by 4 bases; unmatched bases: 7. There are 19 residues in the CDR3. Per germline, CDR1 SGHDN and CDR2 FVKESK. The CDR3 DNA sequence: TGTGCCAGCAGCCAAGAATTCCGGGACAGGGGGCTCGGGGCCAACGTCCTGACTTTC. Translating gives CASSQEFRDRGLGANVLTF.

The genes are TRBV2 and TRBJ2-7, with D perhaps matching TRBD2 (6 bases). Germline lookup yields CDR1 SNHLY and CDR2 FYNNEI. This CDR3 contains 14 residues. The ends were cut back, 5 bases at V and 7 bases at J, with 18 bases in the middle. CDR3 sequence (DNA): TGTGCCAGCAGTAGGGACTCCAATTCTTGGGAGCAGTACTTC. Protein: CASSRDSNSWEQYF. The full variable domain, its missing parts supplied by reference TRBV2 and TRBJ2-7, is EPEVTQTPSHQVTQMGQEVILRCVPISNHLYFYWYRQILGQKVEFLVSFYNNEISEKSEIFDDQFSVERPDGSNFTLKIRSTKLEDSAMYFCASSRDSNSWEQYFGPGTRLTVT.

This clone has more than one count but fewer than ten. CDR3 in amino acids: CSVVGALNTEAFF. CDR3 bases: TGCAGCGTTGTGGGGGCGTTGAACACTGAAGCTTTCTTT. V and J are TRBV29-1 and TRBJ1-1, with a tentative D call TRBD1 (6 bases). Trimming cost V 4 bases and J 0 bases, with 9 bases left between them. Germline V lookup: CDR1 SQVTM, CDR2 ANQGSEA. This CDR3 comprises 13 residues.

The gene calls are TRBV18 and TRBJ1-2, with 8 bases matching TRBD1. The CDR3 length is 16 residues. CDR1 is KGHSH and CDR2 is LQKENI in the germline V gene. Trimming cost V 0 bases and J 4 bases; bases outside gene matches: 7. The CDR3 sequence: CASSPPKTGAAYGYTF. CDR3 in DNA: TGTGCCAGCTCACCACCAAAGACAGGGGCAGCCTATGGCTACACCTTC.

The V call is TRBV20-1, the J call TRBJ1-2; D remains unclear. This CDR3 is 10 amino acids long. The V end lost 7 bases, the J end lost 5 bases, and 8 bases lay between the germline ends. Germline V gene data show CDR1 as DFQATT and CDR2 as SNEGSKA (reference sequence). The CDR3 is CSDSTYGYTF. CDR3 in DNA: TGCAGTGACAGTACATATGGCTACACCTTC.

The rearrangement links TRBV4-2 to TRBJ2-7; 7 bases align to TRBD2. Trimming at V came to 1 base and at J to 0 bases, leaving 12 bases not matched to a gene. Germline CDR1 and CDR2: LGHNA and YNFKEQ. The CDR3 has 18 residues. CDR3 sequence (DNA): TGTGCCAGCAGCCAAGTCTCCCGACGGGGGGTCGCCTCCTACGAGCAGTACTTC. It encodes CASSQVSRRGVASYEQYF.